One T cell receptor (beta chain) is described in this entry. This CDR3 is built from 13 residues. The V and J ends lost 0 bases and 5 bases respectively, with 6 bases between them. The V gene's germline CDR1 is SGHRS and CDR2 YFSETQ. This sample is drawn from a study of control samples from healthy donors and cancer patients. Here immunoSEQ multiplex PCR was the method, and the copy in TCRdb shows in-frame clones only, minus some. The sample includes 150,000 or so clones, about 94% of them seen just once. This receptor was taken from a man between 45 and 60 years old in good health. Sequencing was performed on blood. The V gene is TRBV5-1, the J gene TRBJ2-1, with D tentatively TRBD1 (5 bases). The CDR3 here is CASSLAQDNEQFF. The DNA for the CDR3 is TGCGCCAGCAGCTTGGCACAGGACAATGAGCAGTTCTTC.